This TCR beta chain came from a study of blood T cell repertoires in COVID-19. Study overall: Specimens from acute and convalescent COVID-19 originated in the United States, Italy and Spain. In each case, the material was cDNA or gDNA derived from T cells, B-cell-depleted T cells, or PBMCs.

The table came from immunoSEQ multiplex PCR; TCRdb's copy has only in-frame clones and leaves some out. Of tens of thousands of clones in the sample, 91% are singletons; the top ten hold 5% to 7%. Sequencing was performed on peripheral blood. The origin of this receptor is a human donor in a cohort sampled during active COVID-19.

CDR3: CASSPTSGGRDTQYF. In nucleotides, the CDR3 is TGTGCCAGCAGCCCGACTAGCGGGGGGAGGGATACGCAGTATTTT. V gene TRBV11-3 combines with J gene TRBJ2-3; 13 positions match TRBD2. The CDR3 runs to 15 residues. V was pared by 5 bases and J by 6 bases, with 5 bases of the junction left unmatched. CDR1 and CDR2 (germline): SGHNT, YENEEA.